This entry concerns a single T cell receptor beta chain. TCRdb reanalyzed the 5' RACE reads and collapses them to one entry per CDR3 protein, without DNA. With more than 110,000 distinct CDR3 sequences in the sample, the ten largest clones hold roughly 1.2%. This specimen comes from a study of monozygotic twins with inflammatory bowel disease. The CDR3 totals 15 residues. Germline V gene data show CDR1 as MNHEY and CDR2 as SVGEGT. The sequence derives from a human donor with ulcerative colitis or Crohn's disease, or a healthy co-twin of an affected twin (not recorded which). The specimen sequenced was blood. J is TRBJ1-1 and V is TRBV6-2 or TRBV6-3; checking the TCRdb D call of TRBD1 is not possible without DNA. CDR3 residues: CASSYQGARYTEAFF.